The present entry profiles one T cell receptor beta chain with its context. The antigen is not known. This sample is drawn from a study of neurological immune-mediated disorders. Study-wide results and caveats: Multiple sclerosis, the disease with the least TCR clonal expansion, fell below healthy controls, whereas HTLV-1-associated myelopathy showed the most.

cDNA was made by 5'RACE with 10-nucleotide random UMIs. TCRdb analysed the 5' RACE reads with MiXCR anew, one entry per CDR3 protein. The sample carries about 44,000 distinct CDR3 sequences, 20% to 25% recorded once. V trimming: 1 base; J trimming: 3 bases; junction bases outside the gene matches: 4. Germline loops: CDR1 SGHDT, CDR2 YYEEEE. The CDR3 extends over 14 amino acids. Stated time point: technical triplicate 3. The chain has TRBV5-6 and TRBJ2-7; TRBD1 matches 7 bases. The receptor was isolated from a man aged 60 to 69 with HTLV-1-associated myelopathy (HAM/TSP). What was sequenced was PBMCs. The CDR3 loop reads CASSLWPGGYEQYF. The CDR3 nucleotides read TGTGCCAGCAGCTTGTGGCCAGGGGGCTACGAGCAGTACTTC.